This entry describes one T cell receptor beta chain. Its recognized antigen is unknown. A junction end diverges from the germline sequence, so it may reflect a read error. Libraries were prepared through the immunoSEQ multiplex PCR assay. A mixture of 60 forward primers for TCR Vbeta segments and 13 reverse primers for TCR Jbeta segments was used in the multiplex PCR. Amplification of the CDR3 region of rearranged TCR beta genes was performed with a multiplex PCR assay on genomic DNA. The amplified TCR beta libraries were sequenced on the Illumina HiSeq System as 87-base-pair reads. From the authors' description of their analysis: A later analysis tallied tens of millions of unique TCR beta chains across the 650 to 750 repertoires, and approximately 12 million of those chains were shared by two or more donors. Raw reads were error-corrected and collapsed into unique sequences by a nearest-neighbor algorithm in which closely related sequences were merged to remove PCR and sequencing errors. CDR3 sequences were aligned to IMGT reference sequences to assign V, D and J gene segments. Each retained sequence needed at least a six-nucleotide match to both a V gene segment and a J gene segment. A rearrangement was called productive if the CDR3 had no stop codons and remained in frame with V and J, and every other rearrangement was called non-productive. Following IMGT convention, CDR3 was defined as the stretch from the second conserved V-encoded cysteine up to the conserved J-encoded phenylalanine. The earlier analysis of some 540 of the donors excluded any sequence lacking an unambiguous match to a single V gene segment. In an earlier analysis of 500 to 750 of the donors, V segments were called functional above 56.7% productive rearrangements and were called segregating when the between-donor standard deviation exceeded 5%. A statistical classification framework was built for diagnosing cytomegalovirus status from the catalog of TCR beta chain sequences. In a later analysis, TCR nucleotide sequences were compared against IMGT/GENE-DB human TR gene sequences so that V and J genes could be assigned. A later analysis assigned CDR3 sequences and most-parsimonious VDJ recombination scenarios with the TCRdist pipeline. In a later analysis, each TCR beta chain was defined by its CDR3 amino acid sequence together with its V-gene family, and reads without a unique V-gene family were excluded. In a later analysis, around 600 highly shared, low-generation-probability nucleotide sequences were removed to address suspected cross-contamination and a sequencing artifact. A later analysis calculated a clonal expansion index for each public chain from normalized within-repertoire ranks of inferred template counts. In a later analysis, generation probabilities were computed using a VDJ recombination model fitted to out-of-frame rearrangements, and the results were checked against IGoR. In a later analysis, hypergeometric tests were used to score TCR-TCR, TCR-HLA and TCR-CMV co-occurrence, with a repertoire-size bias correction applied to TCR pairs. False discovery rates were estimated in a later analysis by permuting HLA or CMV assignments 20 times. In a later analysis, co-occurring TCRs were grouped using DBSCAN, with TCRdist sequence similarity added in when clustering inside HLA-allele-positive subsets. Co-occurrence clustering excluded repertoires with fewer than 30,000 or more than 120,000 public chains, plus five with anomalous nucleotide sharing. TCRdb holds this immuneACCESS table with in-frame rearrangements only. Some clones are missing; in checked studies, unresolved V genes explain under half, and the rest has no known cause. The DNA gave D and trimming, while V, J and clone size come from that table. The sample table holds about 170,000 clones, of which 55% to 65% were seen once. The ten top clones hold roughly 2.9% of the sample.

The cohort comprised 550 to 700 healthy bone marrow donors. At the time of sampling, all cohort members were nominally healthy, though unrecorded immune exposures were likely present. The donor tested CMV seronegative, placing the donor among the 352 seronegative members of the cohort. Every donor gave a peripheral blood sample, and the peripheral blood mononuclear cells from that sample were used for TCR beta sequencing. Genomic DNA was extracted from the blood cell samples with the Qiagen DNeasy Blood Extraction Kit. The source of the sample is a study of cytomegalovirus exposure and HLA in healthy donors (TCRdb year 2017). General notes on the study: An earlier analysis of several hundred of the donors reported 276 Gb of sequence data and around 120 million unique TCR beta sequences obtained from about 179 million T cells. Roughly 300 gigabases of sequencing data and 70 million to 95 million unique TCR sequences made up an early release that covered several hundred HLA-typed donors. Of the 350 to 400 genotyped donors, 65% to 90% fell in the genetic ancestry cluster associated with self-reported Caucasian donors. The study aimed to test whether cataloging public T cell receptors could reveal signatures of past pathogen exposure. The study profiled the T cell repertoires of about 640 subjects by immunosequencing and related them to cytomegalovirus serostatus. Along with the approximately 700-subject first cohort, a separate validation cohort of over a hundred different subjects was used. To predict cytomegalovirus infection status, the study combined high-throughput TCR immunosequencing, statistical association of individual TCRs with disease status, and machine learning. A later analysis re-examined previously published TCR beta repertoires from hundreds of donors and added high-resolution HLA genotyping to investigate patterns of TCR occurrence. Rather than drawing on any new phenotypic data, the later analysis identified candidate immune exposures from TCR beta sequences and the way those sequences occurred across donors. An earlier analysis of around 640 of the donors used high-throughput TCR beta sequencing to judge whether each TCR beta V gene segment behaved as functional or pseudogenic. Donor age, sex, ethnicity and CMV serostatus were collected together with the repertoire data. Genome-wide SNP genotypes for about three fifths of the roughly 700 donors were used in a later genetic analysis, which treated that subset as a discovery cohort. All discovery cohort repertoires had been generated on a single sequencing platform. HLA typing included class I and class II loci at four-digit resolution. Typing coverage differed by locus: A, B, C, DRB1 and DQB1 were typed in roughly 620-640 donors, DQA1 in roughly 510, DPA1 in some 570, and DPB1 in 472. Roughly 5 DR-DQ haplotypes were treated as single units for association and clustering because of strong linkage in the cohort. Among a few hundred genotyped donors of the cohort, an average of about 240,000 unique TCR beta nucleotide sequences were sequenced per donor, roughly a sixth of them non-productive. What the work shows at the level of the full study, not this receptor alone: Because HLA typing was missing for some donors at each locus, association tests included only the typed subset. The study listed 164 TCR beta chains as associated with cytomegalovirus. The classifier was reported to diagnose cytomegalovirus status with high specificity and sensitivity in both the original cohort and the validation cohort. In this cohort, only TCR beta chains were sequenced, and detectable features were limited by the absence of alpha or paired-chain data. Around 16 rarely observed V segments, including chromosome 9 orphons, were excluded from the earlier analysis of about 600 of the donors because counts were too low. Most TCR sequences were observed very rarely across donors, whereas some public TCRs were present in many individuals. Broadly in line with IMGT annotations, most TCR beta V segments showed up in productive rearrangements about 87% or about 30% of the time in an earlier analysis of around 550 of the donors. For the cohort, immune exposure information was limited to CMV serostatus. Strong co-occurrence of HLA alleles, especially DR and DQ, made assigning TCR associations to individual alleles difficult. In a later analysis, several top co-occurrence clusters were reported to appear linked to parvovirus B19, influenza, CMV and Epstein-Barr virus. The 87-base-pair reads could not distinguish some IMGT-functional V segments, including TRBV6-2 and TRBV6-3, so those segments were excluded. In a later analysis, HLA-associated TCR beta chains were found to be more clonally expanded and to have lower generation probabilities than equally common non-associated chains. Most CMV-associated TCR beta chains appeared to be HLA-restricted in a later analysis, and the HLA associations seemed to be driven largely by CMV exposure. A further reported finding was that TCR beta sequences accurately predicted the HLA-A and HLA-B alleles for most subjects in the first cohort. Specific HLA alleles were associated with 15,000 to 20,000 TCR beta sequences at a false discovery rate of 0.05 in a later analysis. Linkage disequilibrium might explain the correlated functional status among segregating V segments, but an unknown experimental factor could not be ruled out. A later genetic analysis reported fewer N-insertions in productive TCRs among donors in an Asian-associated ancestry cluster than the approximately 670-donor mean. The authors suggested that the approach could potentially be generalized to other disease states and immunological phenotypes. According to a later analysis, TCR association rates differed among HLA loci, with DRB1 alleles showing the most associated TCRs and HLA-C alleles showing the fewest. Presence/absence analyses assumed roughly uniform sequencing depth across donors, an assumption that may not hold. In vitro tests confirmed that a few of the cytomegalovirus-associated TCR beta chains recognize cytomegalovirus antigens. A cluster of highly shared sequence variants was judged likely to represent a technical artifact of the sequencing pipeline. V-gene and J-gene trimming of TCR beta chains was associated with a missense DCLRE1C variant in a later genetic analysis, and the association was replicated in an independent cohort.

CDR1 and CDR2 are read off the germline V gene (reference sequence) as MNHEY and SMNVEV. The CDR3 runs 18 residues from the cysteine to the phenylalanine. Only the CDR3 part of the read is kept: 54 bases, read in frame from the first base. This receptor was obtained from a man aged 40-49 years in good health and CMV-seronegative. The chain couples TRBV27 to TRBJ2-3; 8 of the junction bases match TRBD1. Sequencing was done on a sample of PBMCs. The DNA sequence reads TGTGCCGGCAGTCCTCTCTACTCGACAGGGGATTTCACAGATACGCAGTATTTT. Protein translation: CAGSPLYSTGDFTDTQYF.